These 15 T cell receptor beta chains came from one sample sequenced in a study of T cell responses to AZD1222 COVID-19 vaccine. Clones were read by immunoSEQ multiplex PCR, and TCRdb kept only the in-frame ones, dropping some. The table shows 90,000 to 110,000 clones, with more than 75% occurring only once. This specimen was peripheral blood, taken 28 days after the second AZD1222 dose. The receptors derive from an adult who received the AZD1222 COVID-19 vaccine.

The chain recombines TRBV7-2 with TRBJ2-1; D might be TRBD2 (6 bases). This CDR3 is 14 amino acids long. Germline CDR1 reads SGHTA; CDR2 reads FQGNSA. Trimming left V 7 bases short and J 4 bases short, with 14 bases between. CDR3 in amino acids: CASNPSEGYNEQFF. The CDR3 nucleotides are TGTGCCAGCAACCCTAGCGAGGGATACAATGAGCAGTTCTTC.

The CDR3 loop reads CASSAGVGPNEKLFF. The CDR3, as DNA: TGTGCCAGCAGCGCAGGCGTAGGTCCTAATGAAAAACTGTTTTTT. The chain combines TRBV7-7 with TRBJ1-4; D is ambiguous. Germline V gene lookup returns CDR1 SSHAT and CDR2 FNYEAQ (reference sequence). The CDR3 has 15 amino acids. Trimming removed 5 bases at V and 3 bases at J, with 13 bases between.

The chain has TRBV6-5 and TRBJ1-2, with TRBD1 as a possible D gene (5 bases). From germline, CDR1 is MNHEY and CDR2 SVGAGI. CDR3 length: 14 amino acids. Trimming stripped 6 bases from V and 5 bases from J, with 16 bases between. This chain's CDR3 is CASRSQGREYGYTF. The CDR3 nucleotides are TGTGCCAGCAGATCGCAGGGACGAGAATATGGCTACACCTTC.

This clone was seen once. The CDR3 here is CASSSRLAFYSGEDTGELFF. DNA of the CDR3: TGTGCCAGCAGCAGCCGACTGGCTTTTTATTCGGGGGAGGACACCGGGGAGCTGTTTTTT. This sequence joins TRBV21-1 and TRBJ2-2; the tabulated D call, TRBD2, remains unverified against the DNA. TRBV21-1 corresponds to a pseudogene. The CDR3 totals 20 residues.

The chain recombines TRBV7-9 with TRBJ2-7; perhaps TRBD1 as D (5 bases). The length of the CDR3 is 16 residues. Germline CDR1 reads SEHNR; CDR2 reads FQNEAQ (reference sequence). Trimming took 1 base from V and 0 from J, leaving 13 bases between them. This chain's CDR3 is CASSLVTDLSSYEQYF. In DNA form, the CDR3 reads TGTGCCAGCAGCTTAGTGACAGATTTAAGCTCCTACGAGCAGTACTTC.

V and J are TRBV11-3 and TRBJ1-5, with D perhaps matching TRBD1 (6 bases). Trimming cost V 5 bases and J 4 bases, with 12 bases left between them. This CDR3 is 14 amino acids long. The germline gives CDR1 SGHNT, CDR2 YENEEA. The DNA of the CDR3 is TGTGCCAGCAGCGCAGGGGCCGCTAATCAGCCCCAGCATTTT. Translation: CASSAGAANQPQHF.

The chain couples TRBV19 to TRBJ1-2; possibly TRBD1 for D (6 bases). The CDR3 contains 13 residues. The germline gives CDR1 LNHDA, CDR2 SQIVND (reference sequence). V lost 3 bases and J lost 3, with 8 bases in between. The CDR3 DNA reads TGTGCCAGTAGTATTGCAGGGGACTATGGCTACACCTTC. The encoded protein is CASSIAGDYGYTF.

The chain uses TRBV19 and TRBJ1-2, with 8 bases fitting TRBD1. CDR3 length: 16 amino acids. The J segment lost 4 bases and the V segment lost 4 bases, leaving 11 bases of the junction unmatched. Germline V gene data show CDR1 as LNHDA and CDR2 as SQIVND (reference sequence). In nucleotides, the CDR3 is TGTGCCAGTAGTACCCGAGGGCAGGGGGCGGCCTATGGCTACACCTTC. Encoded protein: CASSTRGQGAAYGYTF.

The chain links TRBV7-9 to TRBJ2-2; D not certain. CDR1 is SEHNR, CDR2 FQNEAQ, per germline (reference sequence). V was trimmed by 0 bases and J by 1 base, leaving 9 bases between them. This CDR3 has 16 residues. The CDR3 sequence: CASSLAAVVNTGELFF. CDR3 DNA sequence: TGTGCCAGCAGCTTAGCTGCGGTCGTGAACACCGGGGAGCTGTTTTTT.

The V and J genes are TRBV2 and TRBJ2-3; D unclear. CDR1 SNHLY and CDR2 FYNNEI come from the germline V gene. Trimming stripped 6 bases from V and 2 bases from J, with 3 bases between. The CDR3 spans 11 residues. As DNA, the CDR3 is TGTGCCAGCAGCTACACAGATACGCAGTATTTT. It is translated as CASSYTDTQYF.

The chain employs TRBV30 and TRBJ2-7; possible D gene TRBD1, 5 bases. The CDR3 is 12 residues long. Trimming pared 6 bases from V and 3 bases from J, leaving 12 bases between. Looked up from germline, CDR1 is GTSNPN and CDR2 is SVGIG (reference sequence). CDR3 loop: CACWITGYEQYF. The CDR3 bases are TGTGCCTGCTGGATCACAGGCTACGAGCAGTACTTC.

The rearrangement uses TRBV30 and TRBJ2-7, with 7 bases identical to TRBD1. CDR3 length: 15 residues. V lost 4 bases to trimming and J lost 5 bases; unmatched junction nucleotides: 14. Germline V gene sequence: CDR1 GTSNPN, CDR2 SVGIG (reference sequence). CDR3 amino acids: CAWKKVDRVLDEQYF. For the CDR3, the DNA is TGTGCCTGGAAAAAAGTAGACAGGGTATTGGACGAGCAGTACTTC.

This clone was picked up many times. V is TRBV9 and J is TRBJ1-1, with D maybe TRBD1 (6 bases). V gave up 1 base and J gave up 1 base, with 14 bases separating them. Germline V gene sequence: CDR1 SGDLS, CDR2 YYNGEE. The CDR3 spans 16 residues. The CDR3 sequence is CASSVSYRVSNTEAFF. In DNA, the CDR3 is TGTGCCAGCAGCGTATCTTACAGGGTTTCGAACACTGAAGCTTTCTTT.

The chain combines TRBV6-4 with TRBJ2-1; 8 bases fit TRBD2. CDR1 MRHNA and CDR2 SNTAGT come from the germline V gene. With 6 bases clipped from V and 2 bases from J, the junction kept 6 bases outside the gene matches. The length of the CDR3 is 15 residues. The CDR3 DNA follows: TGTGCCAGCAGCCATAGCGGGGACCCCTACAATGAGCAGTTCTTC. As protein: CASSHSGDPYNEQFF.

V and J are TRBV5-5 and TRBJ1-6, with a possible D match to TRBD1 (6 bases). Trimming pared 1 base from V and 0 bases from J, leaving 20 bases between. The germline V gene has CDR1 SGHKS and CDR2 YYEKEE (reference sequence). The CDR3 totals 20 residues. The CDR3 DNA follows: TGTGCCAGCAGCTTGCATACAGGGTCCCCCGATAGCTCCTATAATTCACCCCTCCACTTT. This sequence encodes CASSLHTGSPDSSYNSPLHF.